This T cell receptor (beta chain) was recorded in a study of beta chain features in type 1 diabetes. This clone was counted many times. Its antigen is still unknown. A sort by CD45RO/CCR7/CD25/CD127/CD95/CD27 yielded CD4+ naive, central memory, regulatory and stem cell-like memory cells. The study, taken as a whole, reports: The study left unresolved whether HLA type influences TCRB rearrangement. At VDJ recombination sites, type 1 diabetes patients had fewer insertions and more deleted nucleotides. Compared with healthy donors, patients appeared to share more similar naive, central memory and regulatory TCRB repertoires.

The entirety of the isolated RNA underwent reverse transcription, so expressed TCRB transcripts were sequenced. TCRdb keeps only in-frame clones here, not all; method: immunoSEQ multiplex PCR. The sample records around 500,000 clones, roughly an eighth being singletons. V shed 1 base and J shed 0 bases, with 19 bases lying between them. This CDR3 has 19 amino acids. Per the germline V gene, CDR1 is GTSNPN and CDR2 is SVGIG (reference sequence). The sequence was collected from a woman between 18 and 29 years old in good health. This chain connects TRBV30 to TRBJ2-6; weak D call: TRBD2 (6 bases). Source material: naive CD4+ T cells from blood. CDR3 sequence reads: CAWSGRSRRTISGANVLTF. Here the CDR3 DNA reads TGTGCCTGGAGTGGACGTTCGAGACGGACTATCTCTGGGGCCAACGTCCTGACTTTC.